This T cell receptor (beta chain) comes out of a study of T cell repertoires in cytomegalovirus infection. Across the whole study: Public TCR beta signature analysis indicated the presence of both CMV infection and matching HLA type. General study results and limits: There were HLA-C-restricted CMV-specific TCR beta clonotypes dominating the ex vivo response. Summed frequency of public TCR beta families distinguished CMV carriers with the relevant HLA.

TCRdb used MiXCR to reprocess the reads, holding one entry per CDR3 protein. The sample lists some 450,000 distinct CDR3 sequences, 25% to 40% occurring once. This clonotype was counted a few times. Its antigen is as yet unknown. V was pared by 5 bases and J by 2 bases, with 10 bases between. Germline-derived CDR1 and CDR2 are MNHEY and SMNVEV (reference sequence). CDR3 length: 15 residues. The chain has TRBV27 and TRBJ2-6; D gene ambiguous. The sequenced sample was PBMCs. This receptor was identified in a human donor in good health (CMV status not recorded). Some clones in this sample may be carry-over from other donors' samples. The CDR3, as DNA: TGTGCCAGCAGTCCCCCAGGACCTGGGGCCAACGTCCTGACTTTC. Its translation: CASSPPGPGANVLTF.